Below, one TCR beta chain is given with its context. V lost 4 bases to trimming and J lost 4 bases, with 14 bases between them. Germline V gives CDR1 WSHSY, CDR2 SAAADI. The CDR3 covers 14 residues. Here immunoSEQ multiplex PCR was the method, and the copy in TCRdb shows in-frame clones only, minus some. The sample lists 95,000 to 150,000 clones; approximately 90% were seen once. The source of the sample is a study of control samples from healthy donors and cancer patients. The source of this sequence is a woman between 18 and 29 years old in good health. The chain uses TRBV10-2 and TRBJ2-7, with D possibly being TRBD1 (5 bases). The sample was blood. The CDR3, as DNA: TGCGCCAGCAGTGTGTCGGCCAGGGTATACGAGCAGTACTTC. Amino acids: CASSVSARVYEQYF.